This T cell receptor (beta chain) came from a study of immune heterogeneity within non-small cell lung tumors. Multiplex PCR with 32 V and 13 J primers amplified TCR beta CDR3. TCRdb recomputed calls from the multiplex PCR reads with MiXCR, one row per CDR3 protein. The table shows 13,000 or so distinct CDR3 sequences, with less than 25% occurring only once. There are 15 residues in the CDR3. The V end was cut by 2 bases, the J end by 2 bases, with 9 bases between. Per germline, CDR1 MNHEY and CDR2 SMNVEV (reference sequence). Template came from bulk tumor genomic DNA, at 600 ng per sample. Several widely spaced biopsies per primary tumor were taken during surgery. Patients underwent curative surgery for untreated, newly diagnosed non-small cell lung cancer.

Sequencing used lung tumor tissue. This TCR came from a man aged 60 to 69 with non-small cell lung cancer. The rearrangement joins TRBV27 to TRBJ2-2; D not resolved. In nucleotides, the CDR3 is TGTGCCAGCAGTTTACGGGCGCATAACACCGGGGAGCTGTTTTTT. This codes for CASSLRAHNTGELFF.